The present TCR beta chain was sequenced within a study of T-cell memory formation after mild COVID-19. Each CDR3 protein is one row after TCRdb ran MiXCR on the 5' RACE reads. This repertoire shows roughly 620,000 distinct CDR3 sequences, under 20% found once; its top ten account for more than 10%. This clonotype was observed a handful of times. Sequenced: PBMCs or a T cell subset sorted from them (not recorded which). This TCR was recovered from an adult woman who had mild COVID-19 (a few samples of this study predate the infection). Cell type and time point are not known.

The CDR3 region is CASSRRDRGTYEQYF. CDR3 nucleotide sequence: TGTGCCAGCAGCCGTCGTGACAGGGGAACCTACGAGCAGTACTTC. The J gene is TRBJ2-7, the V gene TRBV7-9; 8 bases are a match to TRBD1. In germline, CDR1 is SEHNR, CDR2 FQNEAQ (reference sequence). This CDR3 is 15 amino acids long. V lost 5 bases and J lost 2; bases outside the gene matches: 8.